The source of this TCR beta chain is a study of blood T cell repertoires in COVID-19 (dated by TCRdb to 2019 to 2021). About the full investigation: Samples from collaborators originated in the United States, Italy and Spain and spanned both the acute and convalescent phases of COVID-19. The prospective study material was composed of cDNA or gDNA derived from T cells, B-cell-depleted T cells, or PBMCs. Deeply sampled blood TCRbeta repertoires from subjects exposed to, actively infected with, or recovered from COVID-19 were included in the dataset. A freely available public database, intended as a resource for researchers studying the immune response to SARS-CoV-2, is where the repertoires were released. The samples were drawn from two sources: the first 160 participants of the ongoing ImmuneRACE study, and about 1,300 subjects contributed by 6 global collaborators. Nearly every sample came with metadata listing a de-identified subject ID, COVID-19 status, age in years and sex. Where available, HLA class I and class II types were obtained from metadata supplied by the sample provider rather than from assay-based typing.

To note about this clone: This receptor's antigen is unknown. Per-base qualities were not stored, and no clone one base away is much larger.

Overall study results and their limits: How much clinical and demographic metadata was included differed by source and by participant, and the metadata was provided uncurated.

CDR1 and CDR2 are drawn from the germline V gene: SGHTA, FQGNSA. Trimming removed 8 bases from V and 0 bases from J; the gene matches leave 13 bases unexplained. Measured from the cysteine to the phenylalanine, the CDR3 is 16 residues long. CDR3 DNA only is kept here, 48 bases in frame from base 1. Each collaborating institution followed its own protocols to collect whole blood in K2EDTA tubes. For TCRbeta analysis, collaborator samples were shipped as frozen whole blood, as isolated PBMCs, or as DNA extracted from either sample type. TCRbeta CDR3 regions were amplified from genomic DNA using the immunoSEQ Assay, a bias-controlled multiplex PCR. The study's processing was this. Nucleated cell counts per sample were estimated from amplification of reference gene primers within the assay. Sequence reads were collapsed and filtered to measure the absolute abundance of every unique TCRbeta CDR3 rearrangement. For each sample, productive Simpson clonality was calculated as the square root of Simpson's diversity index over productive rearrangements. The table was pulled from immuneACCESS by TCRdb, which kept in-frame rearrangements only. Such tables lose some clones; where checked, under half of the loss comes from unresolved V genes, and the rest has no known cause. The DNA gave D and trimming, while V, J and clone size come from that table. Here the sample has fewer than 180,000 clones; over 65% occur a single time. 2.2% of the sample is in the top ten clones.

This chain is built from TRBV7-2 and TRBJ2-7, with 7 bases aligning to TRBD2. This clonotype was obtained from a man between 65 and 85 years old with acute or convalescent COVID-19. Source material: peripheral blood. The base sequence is TGTGCCAGCGGCGGGGTAGTGGCTAGCGGCTCCTACGAGCAGTACTTC. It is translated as CASGGVVASGSYEQYF.